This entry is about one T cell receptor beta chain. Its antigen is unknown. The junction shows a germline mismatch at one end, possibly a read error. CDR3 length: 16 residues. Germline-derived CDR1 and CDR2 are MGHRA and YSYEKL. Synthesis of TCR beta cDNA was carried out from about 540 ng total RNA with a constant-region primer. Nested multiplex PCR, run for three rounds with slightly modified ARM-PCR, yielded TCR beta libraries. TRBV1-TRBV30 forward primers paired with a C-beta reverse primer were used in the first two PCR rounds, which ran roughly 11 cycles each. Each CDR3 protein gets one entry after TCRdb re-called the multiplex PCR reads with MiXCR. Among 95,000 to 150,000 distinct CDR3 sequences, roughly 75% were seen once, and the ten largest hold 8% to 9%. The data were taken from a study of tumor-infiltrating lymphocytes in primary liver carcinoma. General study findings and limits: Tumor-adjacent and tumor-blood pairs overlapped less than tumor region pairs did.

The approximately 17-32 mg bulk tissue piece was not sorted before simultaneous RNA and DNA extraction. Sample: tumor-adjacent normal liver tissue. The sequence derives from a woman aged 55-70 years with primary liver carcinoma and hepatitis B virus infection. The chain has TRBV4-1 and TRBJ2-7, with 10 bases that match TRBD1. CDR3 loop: CASSYWDRGLSYEQNF. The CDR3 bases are TGCGCCAGCAGCTATTGGGACAGGGGCCTCTCCTACGAGCAGAACTTC.